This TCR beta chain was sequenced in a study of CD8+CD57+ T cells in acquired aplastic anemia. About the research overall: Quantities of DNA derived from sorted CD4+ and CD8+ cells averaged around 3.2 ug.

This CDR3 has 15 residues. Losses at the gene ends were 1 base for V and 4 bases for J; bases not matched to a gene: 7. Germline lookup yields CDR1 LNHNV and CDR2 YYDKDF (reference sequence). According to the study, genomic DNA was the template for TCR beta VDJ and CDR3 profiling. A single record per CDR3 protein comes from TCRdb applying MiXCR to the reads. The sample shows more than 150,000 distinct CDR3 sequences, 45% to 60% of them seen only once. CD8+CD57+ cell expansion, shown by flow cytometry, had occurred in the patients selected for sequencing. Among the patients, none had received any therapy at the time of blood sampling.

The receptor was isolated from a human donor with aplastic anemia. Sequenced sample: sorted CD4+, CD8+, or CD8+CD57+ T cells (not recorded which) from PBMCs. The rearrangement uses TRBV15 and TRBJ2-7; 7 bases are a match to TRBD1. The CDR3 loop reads CATSRVRDSAYEQYF. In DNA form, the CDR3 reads TGTGCCACCAGCAGAGTCCGGGACAGCGCGTACGAGCAGTACTTC.